Described below is a single TCR beta chain sequence and its context. Assay used: immunoSEQ multiplex PCR; TCRdb lists only in-frame clones, some missing. The table has approximately 80,000 clones, approximately 89% seen once. This sample is drawn from a study of technical replicates of blood from a few donors. This CDR3 has 13 residues. Losses at the gene ends were 4 bases for V and 9 bases for J; bases not matched to a gene: 5. The germline gives CDR1 SGHTA, CDR2 FQGNSA. Specimen: T cells isolated from PBMCs. The receptor was derived from a human donor in good health. The chain is built from TRBV7-2 and TRBJ2-1, with 8 bases lining up with TRBD1. CDR3 nucleotide sequence: TGTGCCAGCAGCTATAGGACAGGGAGTGAGCAGTTCTTC. This sequence encodes CASSYRTGSEQFF.